These T cell receptor beta chains were read from a single sample in a study of T-cell memory formation after mild COVID-19. One entry per CDR3 protein, called by TCRdb with MiXCR from the 5' RACE reads. The sample yields around 150,000 distinct CDR3 sequences, around a third seen once. Sequencing was done on a sample of PBMCs or a T cell subset sorted from them (not recorded which). These receptors were collected from an adult woman who had mild COVID-19 (a few samples of this study predate the infection). Cell type and time point are not known. Each CDR3 is given with its conserved first and last residue. The D gene is left open where the match is weak. Clone size is given for some rows only: seen once, a few or many times, or a class if the clone is expanded.

j_gene | abundance | v_gene | d_gene | CDR3nt | CDR3aa
TRBJ2-2 | . | TRBV6-2/TRBV6-3 | TRBD2 | TGTGCCGTCATAGCGGGAGTTTGGAACACCGGGGAGCTGTTTTTT | CAVIAGVWNTGELFF
TRBJ2-7 | . | TRBV11-2 | TRBD2 | TGTGCCAGCAGCTTAGATCTGACTAGCGTTAACTACGAGCAGTACTTC | CASSLDLTSVNYEQYF
TRBJ2-7 | . | TRBV6-5 | TRBD1 | TGTGCCAGCAGATTAACAGGGGATTCCTACGAGCAGTACTTC | CASRLTGDSYEQYF
TRBJ2-7 | . | TRBV19 | . | TGTGCCAGTGATTCAGGCTCGTCCTACGAGCAGTACTTC | CASDSGSSYEQYF
TRBJ1-6 | . | TRBV3-1 | . | TGTGCCAGCAGCCAAGAATTACCACCCCTCCACTTT | CASSQELPPLHF
TRBJ2-5 | few | TRBV27 | TRBD2 | TGTGCCAGCAGTCTCTTGAAACCGGGACTAGCGGGGGGCTGGGGAGAGACCCAGTACTTC | CASSLLKPGLAGGWGETQYF
TRBJ1-1 | . | TRBV7-2 | . | TGTGCCAGCACCAAAACAGTGAACACTGAAGCTTTCTTT | CASTKTVNTEAFF
TRBJ2-7 | once | TRBV28 | TRBD2 | TGTGCCAGCAGTTCCACTCCGGGGGGGGACTACGAGCAGTACTTC | CASSSTPGGDYEQYF
TRBJ2-5 | few | TRBV7-9 | TRBD2 | TGTGCCAGCAGCCCTCCGACTAGCGGAGTGGTAAAGACCCAGTACTTC | CASSPPTSGVVKTQYF
TRBJ2-1 | few | TRBV5-1 | . | TGCGCCAGCAGATTGAGCGGCTACAATGAGCAGTTCTTC | CASRLSGYNEQFF
TRBJ2-3 | . | TRBV2 | . | TGTGCCAGCATGGTTACTAGCACAGATACGCAGTATTTT | CASMVTSTDTQYF
TRBJ2-2 | few | TRBV5-5 | . | TGTGCCAGCAGCTTCCATACAGGGTTTGCTTACACCGGGGAGCTGTTTTTT | CASSFHTGFAYTGELFF
TRBJ1-2 | few | TRBV29-1 | . | TGCAGCGTTTACGGGGTTACAGTCGGCTACACCTTC | CSVYGVTVGYTF
TRBJ1-1 | . | TRBV7-9 | . | TGTGCCAGCAGCCAGCATCGGGGGGCTAGTCCGGGCACTGAAGCTTTCTTT | CASSQHRGASPGTEAFF
TRBJ2-7 | few | TRBV5-1 | . | TGCGCCAGCAGCTTTGGACACGAGCAGTACTTC | CASSFGHEQYF
TRBJ1-2 | . | TRBV2 | . | TGTGCCAGCAGCCCAGATAGTGGCTACACCTTC | CASSPDSGYTF
TRBJ2-1 | . | TRBV12-3/TRBV12-4 | TRBD2 | TGTGCCAGCACTGCGGGAGGAAGCAATGAGCAGTTCTTC | CASTAGGSNEQFF
TRBJ1-1 | . | TRBV9 | . | TGTGCCAGCAGCGTAGCAGAGGGATCAGCTTTCTTT | CASSVAEGSAFF
TRBJ2-5 | few | TRBV4-1 | TRBD2 | TGCGCCAGCAGCCAAGATTTACGGGGGGGCCAAGAGACCCAGTACTTC | CASSQDLRGGQETQYF
TRBJ2-3 | . | TRBV5-4 | . | TGTGCAGCAGCGGGGGGGACAGGGGTCACAGATACGCAGTATTTT | CAAAGGTGVTDTQYF
TRBJ2-5 | . | TRBV6-2/TRBV6-3 | TRBD2 | TGTGCCAGCAGTCACGCAGGACTAGCGGGAGGGTGGAGGGAGACCCAGTACTTC | CASSHAGLAGGWRETQYF
TRBJ1-1 | . | TRBV6-5 | . | TGTGCCAGCAGTTACGGGCAGTACACTGAAGCTTTCTTT | CASSYGQYTEAFF
TRBJ2-2 | few | TRBV12-3/TRBV12-4 | TRBD2 | TGTGCCAGCAGTTGGCTAGCGGCCCCGCATGGGGAGCTGTTTTTT | CASSWLAAPHGELFF
TRBJ1-1 | few | TRBV12-3/TRBV12-4 | . | TGTGCCAGCAGCCTACGACAGGTTGCGCGCAGCACTGAAGCTTTCTTT | CASSLRQVARSTEAFF
TRBJ2-1 | many | TRBV11-2 | . | TGTGCCAGCAGCTTCGACTCTGGGCCCGGGGGGCAGTTCTTC | CASSFDSGPGGQFF
TRBJ2-1 | . | TRBV24-1 | . | TGTGCCACCAGTGATTTGGTAGAAGATGAGCAGTTCTTC | CATSDLVEDEQFF
TRBJ2-2 | few | TRBV7-2 | . | TGTGCCAGCAGCTTACTAGCGACCACCGGGGAGCTGTTTTTT | CASSLLATTGELFF
TRBJ2-2 | . | TRBV5-1 | TRBD1 | TGCGCCAGCAGCTTGACGCCGGGACAGGGGTACACCGGGGAGCTGTTTTTT | CASSLTPGQGYTGELFF